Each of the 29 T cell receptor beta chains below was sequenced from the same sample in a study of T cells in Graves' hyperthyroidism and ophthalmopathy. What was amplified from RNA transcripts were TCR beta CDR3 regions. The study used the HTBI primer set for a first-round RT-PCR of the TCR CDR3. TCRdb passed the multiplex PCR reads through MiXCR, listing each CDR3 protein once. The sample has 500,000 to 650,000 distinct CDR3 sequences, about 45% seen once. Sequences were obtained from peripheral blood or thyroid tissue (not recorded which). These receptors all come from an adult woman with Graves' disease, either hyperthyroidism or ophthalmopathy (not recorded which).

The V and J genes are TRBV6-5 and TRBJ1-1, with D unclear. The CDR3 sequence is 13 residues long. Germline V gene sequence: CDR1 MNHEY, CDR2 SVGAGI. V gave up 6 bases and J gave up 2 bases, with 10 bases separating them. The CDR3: CASRQASNTEAFF. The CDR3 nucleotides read TGTGCCAGCAGACAAGCGTCCAACACTGAAGCTTTCTTT.

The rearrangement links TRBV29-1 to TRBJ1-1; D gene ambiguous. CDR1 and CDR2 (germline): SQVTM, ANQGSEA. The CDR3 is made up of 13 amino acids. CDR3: CSSRQVMNTEAFF. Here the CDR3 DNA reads TGCAGTTCAAGACAAGTTATGAACACTGAAGCTTTCTTT.

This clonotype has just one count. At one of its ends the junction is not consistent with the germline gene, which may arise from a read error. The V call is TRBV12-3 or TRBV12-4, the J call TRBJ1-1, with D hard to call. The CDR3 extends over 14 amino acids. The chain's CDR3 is CARSRTGRNTEAFF. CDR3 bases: TGTGCCCGCAGTCGAACCGGACGGAACACTGAAGCTTTCTTT.

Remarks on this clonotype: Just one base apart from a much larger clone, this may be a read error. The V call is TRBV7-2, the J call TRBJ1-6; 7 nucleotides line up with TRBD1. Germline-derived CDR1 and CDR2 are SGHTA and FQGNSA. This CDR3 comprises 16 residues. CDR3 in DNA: TGTGCCAGCAGCTTCGGACAGGCCTTCTATAATTCACCCCCCCACTTT. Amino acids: CASSFGQAFYNSPPHF.

CDR3 in amino acids: CASAWAGTAYYF. CDR3 DNA sequence: TGTGCCAGCGCATGGGCGGGGACAGCATATTACTTC. The chain joins TRBV12-3 or TRBV12-4 to TRBJ2-7, with D perhaps TRBD1 (7 bases). V lost 8 bases to trimming and J lost 13 bases, with 21 bases between them. This CDR3 has 12 residues.

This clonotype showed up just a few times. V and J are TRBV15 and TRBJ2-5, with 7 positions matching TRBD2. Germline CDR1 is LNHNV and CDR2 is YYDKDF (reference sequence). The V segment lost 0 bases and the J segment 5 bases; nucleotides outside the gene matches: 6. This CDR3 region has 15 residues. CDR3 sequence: CATSREASGGETQYF. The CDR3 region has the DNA TGTGCCACCAGCAGAGAGGCTAGCGGCGGGGAGACCCAGTACTTC.

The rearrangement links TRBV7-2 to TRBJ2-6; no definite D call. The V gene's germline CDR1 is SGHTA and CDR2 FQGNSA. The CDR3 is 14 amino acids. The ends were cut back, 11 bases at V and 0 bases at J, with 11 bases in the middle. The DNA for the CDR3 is TGTGCCCTACGTGGCCCCTCTGGGGCCAACGTCCTGACTTTC. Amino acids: CALRGPSGANVLTF.

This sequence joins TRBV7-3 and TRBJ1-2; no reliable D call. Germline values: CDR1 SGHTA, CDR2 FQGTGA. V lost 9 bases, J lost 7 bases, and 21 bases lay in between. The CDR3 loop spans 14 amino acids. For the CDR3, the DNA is TGTGCCAGTAGTACACAGACCTCACGGGGTGGCTACACCTTC. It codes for CASSTQTSRGGYTF.

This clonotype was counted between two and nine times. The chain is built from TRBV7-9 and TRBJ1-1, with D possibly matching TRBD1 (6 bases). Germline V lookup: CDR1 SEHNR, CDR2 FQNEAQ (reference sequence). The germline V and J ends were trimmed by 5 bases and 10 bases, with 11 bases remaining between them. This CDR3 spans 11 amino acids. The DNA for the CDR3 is TGTGCCAGCAGCACAGGGAGGGGAGCTTTCTTT. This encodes CASSTGRGAFF.

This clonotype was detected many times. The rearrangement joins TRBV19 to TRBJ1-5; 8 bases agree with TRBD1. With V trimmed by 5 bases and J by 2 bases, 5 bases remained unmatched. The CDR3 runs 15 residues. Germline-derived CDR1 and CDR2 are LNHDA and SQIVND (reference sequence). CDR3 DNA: TGTGCCAGTAGTCCTGACAGGGGTGGCAATCAGCCCCAGCATTTT. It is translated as CASSPDRGGNQPQHF.

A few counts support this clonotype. DNA for the CDR3: TGTGCCAGCAGCGGGGTTGCCAGCCCCGGGGCTTTCTTT. The encoded protein is CASSGVASPGAFF. This chain uses TRBV13 with TRBJ1-1; D is unresolved. Germline loops: CDR1 PRHDT, CDR2 FYEKMQ (reference sequence). CDR3 length: 13 amino acids. V lost 5 bases to trimming and J lost 11 bases, with 18 bases between them.

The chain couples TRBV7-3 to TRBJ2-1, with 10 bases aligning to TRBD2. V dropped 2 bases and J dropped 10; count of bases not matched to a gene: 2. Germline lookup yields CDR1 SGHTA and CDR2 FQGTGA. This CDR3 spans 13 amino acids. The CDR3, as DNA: TGTGCCAGCAGCTTATCTAGCGGGAGCGAGCAGTTCTTC. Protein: CASSLSSGSEQFF.

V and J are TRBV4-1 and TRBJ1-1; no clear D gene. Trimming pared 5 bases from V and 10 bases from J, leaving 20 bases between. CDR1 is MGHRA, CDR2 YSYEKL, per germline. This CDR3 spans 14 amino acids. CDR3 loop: CASSFYGGRRGAFF. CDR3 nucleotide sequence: TGCGCCAGCAGCTTTTATGGAGGGCGACGCGGAGCTTTCTTT.

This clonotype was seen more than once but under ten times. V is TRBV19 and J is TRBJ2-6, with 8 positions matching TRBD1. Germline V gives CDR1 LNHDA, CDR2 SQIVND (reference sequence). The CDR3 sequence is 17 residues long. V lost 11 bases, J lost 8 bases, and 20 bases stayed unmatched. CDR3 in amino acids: CAWSVHRQGSTTNVLTF. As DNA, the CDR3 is TGTGCCTGGAGTGTACACAGACAGGGGTCTACGACCAACGTCCTGACTTTC.

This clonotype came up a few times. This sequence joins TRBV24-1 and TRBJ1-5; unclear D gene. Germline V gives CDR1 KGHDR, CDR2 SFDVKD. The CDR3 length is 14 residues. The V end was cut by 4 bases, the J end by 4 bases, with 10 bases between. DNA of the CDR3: TGTGCCACCAGTGACGTACACGTTAATCAGCCCCAGCATTTT. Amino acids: CATSDVHVNQPQHF.

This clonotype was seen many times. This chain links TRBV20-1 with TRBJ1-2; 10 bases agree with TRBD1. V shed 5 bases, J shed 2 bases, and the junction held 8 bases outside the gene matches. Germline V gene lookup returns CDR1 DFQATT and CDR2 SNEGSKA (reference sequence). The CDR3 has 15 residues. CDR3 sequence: CSAGGGTGENYGYTF. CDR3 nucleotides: TGCAGTGCTGGGGGGGGGACAGGGGAGAACTATGGCTACACCTTC.

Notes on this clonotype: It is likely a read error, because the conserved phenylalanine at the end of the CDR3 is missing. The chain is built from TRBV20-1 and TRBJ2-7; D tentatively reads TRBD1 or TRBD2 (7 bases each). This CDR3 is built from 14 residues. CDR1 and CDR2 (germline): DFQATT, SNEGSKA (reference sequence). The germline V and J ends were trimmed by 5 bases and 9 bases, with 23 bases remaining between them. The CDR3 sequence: CSAPIAGGDLWQYL. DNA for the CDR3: TGCAGTGCTCCAATCGCAGGGGGGGATTTGTGGCAGTACCTC.

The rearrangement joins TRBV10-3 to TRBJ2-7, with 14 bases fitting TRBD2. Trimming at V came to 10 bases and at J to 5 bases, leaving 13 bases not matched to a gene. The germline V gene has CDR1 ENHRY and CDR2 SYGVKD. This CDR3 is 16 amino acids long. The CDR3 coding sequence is TGTGCCACCCTGGATGGGACTAGCGGGAGTAATAACGAGCAGTACTTC. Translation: CATLDGTSGSNNEQYF.

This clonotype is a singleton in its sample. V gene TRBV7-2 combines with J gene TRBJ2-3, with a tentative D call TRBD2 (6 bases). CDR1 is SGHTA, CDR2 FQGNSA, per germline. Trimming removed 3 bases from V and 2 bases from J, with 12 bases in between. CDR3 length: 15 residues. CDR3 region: CASSLGGILTDTQYF. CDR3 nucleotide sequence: TGTGCCAGCAGCTTGGGGGGTATACTCACAGATACGCAGTATTTT. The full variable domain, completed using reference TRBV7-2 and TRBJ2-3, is GAGVSQSPSNKVTEKGKDVELRCDPISGHTALYWYRQSLGQGLEFLIYFQGNSAPDKSGLPSDRFSAERTGGSVSTLTIQRTQQEDSAVYLCASSLGGILTDTQYFGPGTRLTVL.

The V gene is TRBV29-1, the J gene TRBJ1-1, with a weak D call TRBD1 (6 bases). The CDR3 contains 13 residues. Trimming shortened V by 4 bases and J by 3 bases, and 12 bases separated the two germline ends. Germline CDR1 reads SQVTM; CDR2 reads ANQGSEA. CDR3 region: CSVVGGGYTEAFF. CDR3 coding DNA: TGCAGCGTTGTAGGAGGGGGTTACACTGAAGCTTTCTTT.

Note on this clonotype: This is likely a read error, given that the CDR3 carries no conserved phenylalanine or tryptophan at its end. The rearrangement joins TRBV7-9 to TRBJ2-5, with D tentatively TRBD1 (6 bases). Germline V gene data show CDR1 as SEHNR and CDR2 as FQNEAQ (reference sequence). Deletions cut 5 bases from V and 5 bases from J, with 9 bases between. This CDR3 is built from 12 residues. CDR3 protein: CASSARGETQYL. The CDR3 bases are TGTGCCAGCAGCGCCAGGGGTGAGACCCAGTACCTC.

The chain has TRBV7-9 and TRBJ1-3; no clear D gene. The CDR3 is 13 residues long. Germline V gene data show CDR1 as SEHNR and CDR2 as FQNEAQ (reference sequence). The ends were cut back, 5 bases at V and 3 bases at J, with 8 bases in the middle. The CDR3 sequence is CASSRPGGNTIYF. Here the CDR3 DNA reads TGTGCCAGCAGCCGCCCGGGTGGAAACACCATATATTTT.

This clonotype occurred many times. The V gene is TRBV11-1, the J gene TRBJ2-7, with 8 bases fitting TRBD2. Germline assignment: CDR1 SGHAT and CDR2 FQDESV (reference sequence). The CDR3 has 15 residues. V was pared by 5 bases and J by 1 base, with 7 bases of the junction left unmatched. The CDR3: CASSPSGRASYEQYF. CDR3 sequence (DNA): TGTGCCAGCAGCCCGAGCGGGAGAGCGTCCTACGAGCAGTACTTC. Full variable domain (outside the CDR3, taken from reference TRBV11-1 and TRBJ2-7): EAEVAQSPRYKITEKSQAVAFWCDPISGHATLYWYRQILGQGPELLVQFQDESVVDDSQLPKDRFSAERLKGVDSTLKIQPAELGDSAMYLCASSPSGRASYEQYFGPGTRLTVT.

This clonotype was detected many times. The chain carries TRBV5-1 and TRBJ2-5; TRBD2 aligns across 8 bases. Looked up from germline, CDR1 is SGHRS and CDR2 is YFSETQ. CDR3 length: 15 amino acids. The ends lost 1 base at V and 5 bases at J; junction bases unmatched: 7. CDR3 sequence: CASSLPLAGDETQYF. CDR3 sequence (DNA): TGCGCCAGCAGCTTGCCCCTAGCGGGTGATGAGACCCAGTACTTC.

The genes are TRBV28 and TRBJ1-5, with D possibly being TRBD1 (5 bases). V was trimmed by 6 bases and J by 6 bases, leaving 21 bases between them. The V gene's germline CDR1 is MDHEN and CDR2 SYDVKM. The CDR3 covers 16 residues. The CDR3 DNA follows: TGTGCCAGCAGCCAGGCGACAGCGGCGGGCGGTCAGCCCCAGCATTTT. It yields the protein CASSQATAAGGQPQHF.

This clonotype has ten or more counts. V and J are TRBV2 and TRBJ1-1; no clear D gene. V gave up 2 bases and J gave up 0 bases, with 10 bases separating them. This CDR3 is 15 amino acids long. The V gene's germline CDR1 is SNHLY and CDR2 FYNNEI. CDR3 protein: CASSEIGLLNTEAFF. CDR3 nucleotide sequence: TGTGCCAGCAGTGAAATCGGTTTGCTGAACACTGAAGCTTTCTTT.

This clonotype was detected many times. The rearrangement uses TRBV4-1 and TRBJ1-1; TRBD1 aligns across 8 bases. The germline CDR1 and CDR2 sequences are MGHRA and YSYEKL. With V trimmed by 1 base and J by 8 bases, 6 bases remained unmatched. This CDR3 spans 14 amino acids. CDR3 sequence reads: CASSQAPRDREAFF. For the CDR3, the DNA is TGCGCCAGCAGCCAAGCTCCTCGGGACAGGGAAGCTTTCTTT.

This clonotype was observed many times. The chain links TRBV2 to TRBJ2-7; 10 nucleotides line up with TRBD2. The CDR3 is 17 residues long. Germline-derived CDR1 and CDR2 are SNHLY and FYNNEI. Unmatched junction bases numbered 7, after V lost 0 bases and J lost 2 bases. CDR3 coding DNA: TGTGCCAGCAGTGAAGCGCCGGGACTAGCGACTACCTACGAGCAGTACTTC. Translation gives CASSEAPGLATTYEQYF.

Here the CDR3 reads CASSLGPLGQVGGYTF. Written as DNA, the CDR3 is TGTGCCAGCAGCTTAGGTCCATTGGGACAGGTTGGAGGCTACACCTTC. The rearrangement uses TRBV7-8 and TRBJ1-2; TRBD1 agrees at 8 bases. Looked up from germline, CDR1 is SGHVS and CDR2 is FQNEAQ. Germline trimming cut 1 base from V and 8 bases from J; bases unmatched to any gene: 12. This CDR3 has 16 amino acids.